The text below deals with one T cell receptor (beta chain). The antigen is undetermined. Some clones are missing from TCRdb's copy, which holds only in-frame ones; the method was immunoSEQ multiplex PCR. The sample has several thousand clones; roughly 84% are singletons. This record belongs to a study of cytotoxic CD8 clonotypes in ibrutinib-treated CLL. General study points: Public clonotypes, rarely seen, contracted or held steady on treatment.

Germline V gives CDR1 SGHNT, CDR2 YYREEE (reference sequence). This CDR3 is built from 15 residues. The source is a human donor with chronic lymphocytic leukemia. Sequenced material: PBMCs, taken before ibrutinib treatment. The V and J genes are TRBV5-4 and TRBJ2-5, with D perhaps matching TRBD1 (6 bases). Gene TRBJ2-7 matches the end of the DNA better, so the J call may be wrong. Here the CDR3 reads CASSSIQGYPPEQYF. CDR3 sequence (DNA): TGTGCCAGCAGCTCAATACAGGGTTATCCCCCCGAGCAGTACTTC.